This TCR beta chain is from a study of CD8 T cells in Susac syndrome (dated by TCRdb to 2018 to 2020). In terms of the full investigation: Repertoire sequencing was used to test whether CD8+ T cell activation and differentiation in Susac syndrome was antigen driven. Beyond this particular receptor, the publication reports: The number of individuals in the TCR sequencing and HLA analysis was acknowledged as relatively small.

Of note for this clonotype: Its specific antigen is unknown. Base-call qualities are not available, and no considerably larger clone is one nucleotide away.

The CDR3, from cysteine to phenylalanine, totals 16 residues. Only the CDR3 portion is preserved as DNA: 48 bases, with reading frame beginning at the first base. V is trimmed back by 3 bases and J by 1 base, and the junction contains 8 bases that no gene match accounts for. Per the germline V gene (reference sequence), GTSNPN is the CDR1 and SVGIG is the CDR2. Peripheral blood CD8+ and CD4+ T cells from healthy donors, Susac syndrome patients and multiple sclerosis patients were profiled by high-throughput TCR beta sequencing. The multiple sclerosis controls were treatment-naive patients who had stable or active relapsing-remitting disease and met the revised McDonald criteria. CD8+ TEMRA cells were enriched by FACS, while bulk CD8+ and CD4+ T cells were purified by magnetic negative isolation. Blood was collected in EDTA tubes and processed within 24 hours, with PBMCs isolated through density gradient centrifugation. PBMCs intended for TCR sequencing were cryopreserved in liquid nitrogen and thawed later in a water bath at 37 degrees C. The sorted or isolated CD4+, CD8+ and CD8+ TEMRA cells had a purity of 90% or higher.

RNA was extracted using the RNeasy kit, and roughly 0.5 to 1 microgram was reverse transcribed with random hexamers. The immunoSEQ multiplex PCR assay, which covers 54 Vbeta and 13 Jbeta segments, was used to amplify TCR beta CDR3 regions. PCR amplification bias was corrected by using a synthetic template baseline for primer optimization and computational correction. For the original study's pipeline: Reads were assigned to V, D and J genes according to IMGT and analyzed in immunoSEQ Analyzer, with only productive sequences retained. Clonality was computed as one minus Shannon entropy normalized by log2 of the number of productive unique sequences. Public and private clones were assessed among the 100 most prevalent clones of each patient and control. Clones were defined as Susac-specific if absent from the healthy and MS cohorts, from over a thousand published viral clones and from other ImmuneACCESS disease sequences. The public reads were run again by TCRdb, first through fastp at Q25 and then through MiXCR, and only productive beta chains were kept. Identical CDR3 proteins give one entry, which carries the most common genes and DNA. The V and J calls and clone size come from TCRdb's table, not from the authors' own analysis. Across this sample there are 150,000 to 200,000 distinct CDR3 sequences, with roughly 94% seen only once. The ten most abundant clones make up about 0.1% of the sample.

Sequenced sample: CD4+ T cells from PBMCs. This chain joins TRBV30 to TRBJ2-1, and TRBD2 aligns with 8 junction nucleotides. This sequence originates from a human donor with multiple sclerosis. The CDR3 region has the sequence CAWRFSGAISYNEQFF. In nucleotides, the sequence is TGTGCCTGGAGATTTAGCGGGGCCATTTCCTACAATGAGCAGTTCTTC.